One T cell receptor (beta chain) is described in this entry. Antigen: not known. The data stem from a study of regulatory T cells in long-lasting Graves disease. General study points: Persistent Graves' patients showed a TCR diversity that was lower than that of newly diagnosed ones.

Germline CDR1 is MGHRA and CDR2 is YSYEKL. Trimming took off 2 bases at V and 4 bases at J, with 18 bases between the two ends. This CDR3 contains 16 residues. The time point denotes: persistent/refractory GD, antithyroid drugs over 5 years with positive TRAb. The authors made the TCR library using RNA they extracted from PBMCs. Construction of TCR beta libraries relied on iRepertoire HTBI primers and on Arm-PCR targeting CDR3 regions. TCRdb recomputed calls from the multiplex PCR reads with MiXCR, one row per CDR3 protein. The sample carries 650,000 to 850,000 distinct CDR3 sequences, about 30% recorded once.

The TCR was taken from a female donor with Graves disease. Sequencing was performed on peripheral blood mononuclear cells (PBMCs), taken when the disease was refractory, from a patient treated with antithyroid drugs. The genes are TRBV4-1 and TRBJ2-7; either TRBD1 or TRBD2 may fit D (6 bases each). The CDR3 nucleotides read TGCGCCAGCAGCCAACGGATGGGGGCCGCGGGGTACGAGCAGTACTTC. It translates to CASSQRMGAAGYEQYF.